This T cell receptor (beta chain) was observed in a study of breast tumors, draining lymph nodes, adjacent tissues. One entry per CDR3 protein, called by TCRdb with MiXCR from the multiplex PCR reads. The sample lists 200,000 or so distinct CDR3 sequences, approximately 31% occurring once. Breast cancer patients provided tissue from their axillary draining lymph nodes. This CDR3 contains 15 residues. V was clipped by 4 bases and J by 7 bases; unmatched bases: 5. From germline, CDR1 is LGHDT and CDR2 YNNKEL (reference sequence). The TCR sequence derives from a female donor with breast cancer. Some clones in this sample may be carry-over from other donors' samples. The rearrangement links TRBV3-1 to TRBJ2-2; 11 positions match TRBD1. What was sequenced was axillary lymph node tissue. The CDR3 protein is CASSRGQGAGGELFF. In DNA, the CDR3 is TGTGCCAGCAGCCGAGGACAGGGGGCCGGCGGGGAGCTGTTTTTT.